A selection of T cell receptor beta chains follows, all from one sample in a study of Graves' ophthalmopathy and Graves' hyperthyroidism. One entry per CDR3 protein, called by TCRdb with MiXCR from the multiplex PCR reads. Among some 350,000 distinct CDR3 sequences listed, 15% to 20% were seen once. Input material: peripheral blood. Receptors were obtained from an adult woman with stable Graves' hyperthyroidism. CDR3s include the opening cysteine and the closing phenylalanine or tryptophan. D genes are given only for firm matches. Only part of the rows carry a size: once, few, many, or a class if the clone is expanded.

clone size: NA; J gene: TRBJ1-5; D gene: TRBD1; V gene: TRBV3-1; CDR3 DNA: TGTGCCAGCAGCCAGAGACAGGGTGCGGTAAGCAATCAGCCCCAGCATTTT; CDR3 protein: CASSQRQGAVSNQPQHF
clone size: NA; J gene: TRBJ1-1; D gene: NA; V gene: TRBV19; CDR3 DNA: TGTGCCAGTAAAGAGGGGGGTCTTAACACTGAAGCTTTCTTT; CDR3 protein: CASKEGGLNTEAFF
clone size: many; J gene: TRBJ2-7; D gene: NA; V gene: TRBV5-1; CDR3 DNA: TGCGCCAGCAGCTCCACGACAGGCTCCTACGAGCAGTACTTC; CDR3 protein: CASSSTTGSYEQYF
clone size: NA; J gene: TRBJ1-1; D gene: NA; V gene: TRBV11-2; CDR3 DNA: TGTGCCAGCAGCTTAGATTTCAACACTGAAGCTTTCTTT; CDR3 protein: CASSLDFNTEAFF
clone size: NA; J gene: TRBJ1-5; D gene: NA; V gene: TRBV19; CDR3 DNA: TGTGCCAGTAGTATTCCGAGGTTAACGGCTCAGCCCCAGCATTTT; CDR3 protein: CASSIPRLTAQPQHF
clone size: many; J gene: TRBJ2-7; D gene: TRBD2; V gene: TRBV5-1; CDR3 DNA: TGCGCCAGCAGCTTGGCCCTAGCGGGAGAAGGAAACGAGCAGTACTTC; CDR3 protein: CASSLALAGEGNEQYF
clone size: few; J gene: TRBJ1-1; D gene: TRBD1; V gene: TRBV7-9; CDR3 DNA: TGTGCCAGCAGCCAAGACAGGGGCCCCCCTGAAGCTTTCTTT; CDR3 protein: CASSQDRGPPEAFF
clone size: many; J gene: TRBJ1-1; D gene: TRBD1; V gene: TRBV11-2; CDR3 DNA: TGTGCCAGCAGCCCGGGCCTGGGACAGGGGGCCCAGAACGAAGCTTTCTTT; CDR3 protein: CASSPGLGQGAQNEAFF
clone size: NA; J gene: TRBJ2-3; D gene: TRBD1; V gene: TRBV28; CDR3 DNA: TGTGCCAGCAGACAGGACAGGGCTCACACAGATACGCAGTATTTT; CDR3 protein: CASRQDRAHTDTQYF
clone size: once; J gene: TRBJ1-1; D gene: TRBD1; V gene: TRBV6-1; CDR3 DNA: TGTGCCAGCAGTCGTGGGACAGACAACACTGAAGCTTTCTTT; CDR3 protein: CASSRGTDNTEAFF
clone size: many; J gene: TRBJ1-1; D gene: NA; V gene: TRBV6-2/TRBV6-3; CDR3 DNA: TGTGCCAGCAGTTACAGGCACTCGAACACTGAAGCTTTCTTT; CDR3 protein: CASSYRHSNTEAFF
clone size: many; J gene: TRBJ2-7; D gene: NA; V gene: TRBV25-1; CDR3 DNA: TGTGCCAGCAGTGGTGGGCCCCATCCCAGCGAGCAGTACTTC; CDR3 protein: CASSGGPHPSEQYF
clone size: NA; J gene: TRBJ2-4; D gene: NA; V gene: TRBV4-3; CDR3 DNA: TGCGCCAGCAGCCGACTCGTTACAGCGGGACAAGGCAAAAACATTAAGTACTTC; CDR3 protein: CASSRLVTAGQGKNIKYF
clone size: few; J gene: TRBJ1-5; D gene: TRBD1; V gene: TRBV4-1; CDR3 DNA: TGCGCCAGCAGCAAACAGGGGAGCAATCAGCCCCAGCATTTT; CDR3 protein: CASSKQGSNQPQHF
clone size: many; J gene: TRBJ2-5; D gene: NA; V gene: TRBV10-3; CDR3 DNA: TGTGCCATCAGTGAGTCTACAGGGAGGGAGACCCAGTACTTC; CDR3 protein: CAISESTGRETQYF
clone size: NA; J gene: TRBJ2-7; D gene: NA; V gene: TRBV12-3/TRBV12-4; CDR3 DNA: TGTGCCAGCACCCAGAGGACTCCTCTGAACGAGCAGTACTTC; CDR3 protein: CASTQRTPLNEQYF
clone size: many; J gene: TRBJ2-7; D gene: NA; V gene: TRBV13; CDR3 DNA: TGTGCCAGCAGCGGTTCCGGGACCTACGAGCAGTACTTC; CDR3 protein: CASSGSGTYEQYF
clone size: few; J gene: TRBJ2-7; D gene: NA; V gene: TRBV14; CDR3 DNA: TGTGCCAGCAGCCAACAGGGGCCATTCTACGAGCAGTACTTC; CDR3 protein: CASSQQGPFYEQYF
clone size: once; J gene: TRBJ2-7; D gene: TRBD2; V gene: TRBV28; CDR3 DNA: TGTGCCAGCAGTCCCGGGACTAGCGGGAGGCCGTACGAGCAGTACTTC; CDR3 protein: CASSPGTSGRPYEQYF
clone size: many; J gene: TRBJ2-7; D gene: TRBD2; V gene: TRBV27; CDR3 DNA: TGTGCCAGCAGTGGAGGACTAGCGGGAAGAGAGCAGTACTTC; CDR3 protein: CASSGGLAGREQYF
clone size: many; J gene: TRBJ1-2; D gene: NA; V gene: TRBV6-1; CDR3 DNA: TGTGCCAGCAGTCGAAATGGCTACACCTTC; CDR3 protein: CASSRNGYTF
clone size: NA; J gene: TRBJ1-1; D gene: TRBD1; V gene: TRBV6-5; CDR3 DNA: TGTGCCAGCAGTTACTCCCGGGACAGGGAGAACACTGAAGCTTTCTTT; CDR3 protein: CASSYSRDRENTEAFF
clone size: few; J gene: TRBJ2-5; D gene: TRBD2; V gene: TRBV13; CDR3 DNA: TGTGCCAGCAGCTCCACCCCTGCGGGAGGGCCCGGGACCCAGTACTTC; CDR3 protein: CASSSTPAGGPGTQYF
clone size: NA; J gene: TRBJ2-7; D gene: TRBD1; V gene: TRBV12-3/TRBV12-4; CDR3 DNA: TGTGCCAGCAGTTTGCGAGGGGGCGGTCGCGACGAGCAGTACTTC; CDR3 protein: CASSLRGGGRDEQYF
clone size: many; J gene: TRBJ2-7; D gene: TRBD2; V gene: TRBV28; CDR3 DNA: TGTGCCAGCAGTTTACCCCCAGCGGGAGGGTACGAGCAGTACTTC; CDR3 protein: CASSLPPAGGYEQYF
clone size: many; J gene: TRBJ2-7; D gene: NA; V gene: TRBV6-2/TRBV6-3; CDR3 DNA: TGTGCCAGCAGTCCGCGGCTCCCTTACTCCTACGAGCAGTACTTC; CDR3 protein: CASSPRLPYSYEQYF
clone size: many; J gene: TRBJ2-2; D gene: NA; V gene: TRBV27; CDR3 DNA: TGTGCCAGCAGTCCCGGGGCATACACCGGGGAGCTGTTTTTT; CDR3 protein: CASSPGAYTGELFF
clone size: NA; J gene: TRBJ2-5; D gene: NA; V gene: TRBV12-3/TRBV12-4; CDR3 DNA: TGTGCCAGCAGTCTAAACAGGGTACAAGGGACCCAGTACTTC; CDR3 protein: CASSLNRVQGTQYF
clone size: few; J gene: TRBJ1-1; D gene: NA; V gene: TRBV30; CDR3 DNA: TGTGCCTGGAGTTTCCGGCCCCCCCTTGGCACTGAAGCTTTCTTT; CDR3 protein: CAWSFRPPLGTEAFF
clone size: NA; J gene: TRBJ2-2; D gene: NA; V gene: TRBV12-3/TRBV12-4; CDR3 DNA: TGTGCCAGCAGCCCCTATCCTGGGGAGCTGTTTTTT; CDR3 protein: CASSPYPGELFF
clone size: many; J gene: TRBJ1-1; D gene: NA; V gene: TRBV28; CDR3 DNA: TGTGCCAGCAGGGGGCGGGCGGGGCAGCCAAGATATCACACTGAAGCTTTCTTT; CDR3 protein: CASRGRAGQPRYHTEAFF
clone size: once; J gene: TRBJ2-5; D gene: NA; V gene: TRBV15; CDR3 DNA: TGTGCCACCAGCGCCGGAGGAGGGGAAGAGACCCAGTACTTC; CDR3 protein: CATSAGGGEETQYF
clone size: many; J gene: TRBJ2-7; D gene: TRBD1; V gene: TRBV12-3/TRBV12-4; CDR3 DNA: TGTGCCAGCACCCTGGACAGGGCTTACGAGCAGTACTTC; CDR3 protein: CASTLDRAYEQYF
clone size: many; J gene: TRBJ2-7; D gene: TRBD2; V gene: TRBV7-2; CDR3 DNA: TGTGCCAGCAGCGCGTGGGGGGGTAGCTACGAGCAGTACTTC; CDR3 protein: CASSAWGGSYEQYF
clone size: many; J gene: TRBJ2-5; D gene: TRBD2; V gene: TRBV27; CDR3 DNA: TGTGCCAGCAGCACCAGCGGGATTAAGACCCAGTACTTC; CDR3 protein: CASSTSGIKTQYF
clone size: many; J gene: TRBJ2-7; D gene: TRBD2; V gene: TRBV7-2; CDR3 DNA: TGTGCCAGCAGCTTCGGCGGGAGAGGTTCGGTCAAGCAGTACTTC; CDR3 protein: CASSFGGRGSVKQYF
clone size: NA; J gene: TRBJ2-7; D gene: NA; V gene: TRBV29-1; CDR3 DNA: TGCAGCGTTGGAGTCCGGACAGAGCAGTACTTC; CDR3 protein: CSVGVRTEQYF
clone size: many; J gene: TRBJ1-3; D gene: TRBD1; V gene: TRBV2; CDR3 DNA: TGTGCCACCACGGACAGGAGCTCTGGAAACACCATATATTTT; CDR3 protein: CATTDRSSGNTIYF
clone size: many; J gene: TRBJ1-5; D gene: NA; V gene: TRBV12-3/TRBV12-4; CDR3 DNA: TGTGCCAGCAGTCCCCAAGGGTACAATCAGCCCCAGCATTTT; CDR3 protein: CASSPQGYNQPQHF
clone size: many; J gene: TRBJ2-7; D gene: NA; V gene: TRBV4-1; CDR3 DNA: TGCGCCAGCAGCCAATTTCCCACACCGGGGGACTACGAGCAGTACTTC; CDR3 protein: CASSQFPTPGDYEQYF
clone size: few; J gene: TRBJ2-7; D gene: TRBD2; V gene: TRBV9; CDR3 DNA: TGTGCCAGCAGCGTAACTAGCGGGAGCTTCTACGAGCAGTACTTC; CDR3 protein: CASSVTSGSFYEQYF
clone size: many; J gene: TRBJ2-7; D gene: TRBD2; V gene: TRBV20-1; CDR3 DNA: TGCAGTGCTACCAGAGCGGGAGATAACGAGCAGTACTTC; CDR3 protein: CSATRAGDNEQYF
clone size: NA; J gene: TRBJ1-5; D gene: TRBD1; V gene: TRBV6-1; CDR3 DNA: TGTGCCAGCAGTGAGAGGGGGCTCCAGCCCCAGCATTTT; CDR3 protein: CASSERGLQPQHF
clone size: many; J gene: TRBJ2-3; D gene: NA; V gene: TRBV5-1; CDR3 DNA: TGCGCCAGCAGCTTCTACCAAAGCACAGATACGCAGTATTTT; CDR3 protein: CASSFYQSTDTQYF